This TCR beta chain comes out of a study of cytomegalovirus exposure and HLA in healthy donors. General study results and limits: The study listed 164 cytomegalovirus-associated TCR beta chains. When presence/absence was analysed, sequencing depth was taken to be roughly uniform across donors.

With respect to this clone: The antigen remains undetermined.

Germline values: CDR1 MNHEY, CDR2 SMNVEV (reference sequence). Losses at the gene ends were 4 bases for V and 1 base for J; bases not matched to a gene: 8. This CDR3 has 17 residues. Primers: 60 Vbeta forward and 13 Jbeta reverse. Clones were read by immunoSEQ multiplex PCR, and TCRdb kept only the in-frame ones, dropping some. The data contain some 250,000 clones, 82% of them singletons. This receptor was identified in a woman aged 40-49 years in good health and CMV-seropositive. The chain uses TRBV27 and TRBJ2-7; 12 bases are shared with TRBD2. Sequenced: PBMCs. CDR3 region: CASSSPTSGSRSYEQYF. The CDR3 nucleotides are TGTGCCAGCAGTTCTCCGACTAGCGGGAGCCGATCCTACGAGCAGTACTTC.